The 16 T cell receptor beta chains listed next were all sequenced from one sample in a study of T cells after yellow fever vaccination. TCRdb fed the 5' RACE reads into MiXCR, producing one record per CDR3 protein. The data show roughly 500,000 distinct CDR3 sequences, less than 20% seen once. This material consisted of PBMCs, taken 15 days after the yellow fever booster vaccination. All receptors derive from a man under 40 who received the YFV17D yellow fever vaccine.

The V call is TRBV2, the J call TRBJ2-1; D is ambiguous. CDR1 is SNHLY and CDR2 is FYNNEI in the germline V gene. The V end was cut by 4 bases, the J end by 0 bases, with 7 bases between. The CDR3 runs to 14 residues. The DNA for the CDR3 is TGTGCCAGCAGTGGGTTTAGCTCCTACAATGAGCAGTTCTTC. Amino acids: CASSGFSSYNEQFF.

This chain uses TRBV5-1 with TRBJ2-5, with D possibly matching TRBD1 (6 bases). Germline values: CDR1 SGHRS, CDR2 YFSETQ. V was cut by 2 bases and J by 4 bases, with 12 bases left in between. This CDR3 is 14 amino acids long. CDR3 DNA sequence: TGCGCCAGCAGCTTCGACAGGTCGGGAGAGACCCAGTACTTC. Its protein is CASSFDRSGETQYF.

The CDR3 bases are TGTGCCACCGAGAGGGGGGAAGGTAATGAAAAACTGTTTTTT. Its protein product is CATERGEGNEKLFF. V gene TRBV28 combines with J gene TRBJ1-4; possibly TRBD1 for D (6 bases). CDR1 is MDHEN, CDR2 SYDVKM, per germline. The ends were cut back, 10 bases at V and 4 bases at J, with 16 bases in the middle. The CDR3 is 14 residues long.

In its sample, this clonotype was seen a few times. This chain joins TRBV1 and TRBJ1-2. TRBV1 is described as a pseudogene. The CDR3 runs 11 residues. The chain's CDR3 is CTSSLLYGYTF. In DNA, the CDR3 is TGCACCAGCAGCCTACTATATGGCTACACCTTC.

The chain employs TRBV6-5 and TRBJ1-5; 12 nucleotides match TRBD1. V was pared by 2 bases and J by 8 bases, with 7 bases of the junction left unmatched. This CDR3 is 16 amino acids long. The germline V gene encodes CDR1 MNHEY and CDR2 SVGAGI. The CDR3 loop is CASSYGTGGKVEPQHF. Here the CDR3 DNA reads TGTGCCAGCAGTTACGGGACAGGGGGCAAGGTTGAGCCCCAGCATTTT.

A few counts support this clonotype. The chain is built from TRBV6-1 and TRBJ2-4; 7 positions match TRBD1. This CDR3 has 15 amino acids. The germline V gene has CDR1 MNHNS and CDR2 SASEGT. V lost 5 bases and J lost 2; bases outside the gene matches: 6. CDR3 loop: CASSLTGLSKNIQYF. The DNA for the CDR3 is TGTGCCAGCAGTCTGACAGGGTTGTCCAAAAACATTCAGTACTTC.

The V gene is TRBV20-1, the J gene TRBJ2-1; D remains ambiguous. The germline V and J ends were trimmed by 3 bases and 6 bases, with 18 bases remaining between them. CDR3 size: 15 residues. Looked up from germline, CDR1 is DFQATT and CDR2 is SNEGSKA (reference sequence). Written as DNA, the CDR3 is TGCAGTGCTAGCGTGAAAACTCGGCTCCCCAATGAGCAGTTCTTC. This gives the protein CSASVKTRLPNEQFF.

This clonotype has only a few counts. The chain couples TRBV29-1 to TRBJ2-5, with 7 positions matching TRBD2. The V segment lost 6 bases and the J segment 3 bases; nucleotides outside the gene matches: 4. This CDR3 comprises 12 residues. Germline CDR1 SQVTM, CDR2 ANQGSEA. The CDR3 loop is CSVGTNKETQYF. The CDR3 nucleotides read TGCAGCGTCGGGACTAACAAAGAGACCCAGTACTTC.

This clonotype was seen more than once but under ten times. The V gene is TRBV13, the J gene TRBJ2-5; TRBD1 matches at 8 bases. The junction had 3 bases not matched to a gene; V was cut back by 5 bases and J by 7 bases. The V gene's germline CDR1 is PRHDT and CDR2 FYEKMQ (reference sequence). CDR3 length equals 12 residues. The CDR3 DNA is TGTGCCAGCAGCAGGACAGGGTCGACCCAGTACTTC. Amino acids: CASSRTGSTQYF.

J is TRBJ2-5 and V is TRBV5-1, with 7 nucleotides matching TRBD2. The CDR3 totals 15 residues. J gave up 5 bases and V 0 bases, and 7 bases lay outside the gene matches. From germline, CDR1 is SGHRS and CDR2 YFSETQ. CDR3 sequence reads: CASSLGPTSVETQYF. The DNA for the CDR3 is TGCGCCAGCAGCTTGGGCCCAACTAGCGTTGAGACCCAGTACTTC. Complete variable domain (other parts from reference TRBV5-1 and TRBJ2-5): KAGVTQTPRYLIKTRGQQVTLSCSPISGHRSVSWYQQTPGQGLQFLFEYFSETQRNKGNFPGRFSGRQFSNSRSEMNVSTLELGDSALYLCASSLGPTSVETQYFGPGTRLLVL.

This clonotype was found a few times. The rearrangement uses TRBV7-2 and TRBJ2-1; D remains unclear. Germline assignment: CDR1 SGHTA and CDR2 FQGNSA. There are 15 residues in the CDR3. With 3 bases removed from V and 0 bases from J, the gap between germline ends came to 9 bases. The CDR3 sequence is CASSFRTASYNEQFF. The CDR3 nucleotides are TGTGCCAGCAGCTTCCGAACGGCCTCCTACAATGAGCAGTTCTTC. Using reference TRBV7-2 and TRBJ2-1 for the parts outside the CDR3, the full variable domain is GAGVSQSPSNKVTEKGKDVELRCDPISGHTALYWYRQSLGQGLEFLIYFQGNSAPDKSGLPSDRFSAERTGGSVSTLTIQRTQQEDSAVYLCASSFRTASYNEQFFGPGTRLTVL.

V gene TRBV7-3 combines with J gene TRBJ2-2, with 7 nucleotides matching TRBD2. CDR3 size: 18 residues. Trimming took 4 bases from V and 7 from J; bases not matched to a gene: 18. CDR1 and CDR2 (germline): SGHTA, FQGTGA. The CDR3 region has the DNA TGTGCCAGCAGCTCTATCCCCCTGGGAGGGAATAACGGCGGGGAGCTGTTTTTT. Its translation: CASSSIPLGGNNGGELFF.

This clonotype has a count of ten or more. The CDR3 bases are TGTGCCAGCAGCCAAGAAGACGGGAGGGCCTCCTACGAGCAGTACTTC. This translates into CASSQEDGRASYEQYF. The rearrangement links TRBV14 to TRBJ2-7; TRBD2 matches 8 bases. The germline V gene encodes CDR1 SGHDN and CDR2 FVKESK. After removal of 0 bases from V and 0 bases from J, the junction contained 4 bases not matched to a gene. CDR3 length: 16 amino acids.

A few counts support this clonotype. V is TRBV12-3 or TRBV12-4 and J is TRBJ2-1; a weak D match, TRBD2 (6 bases). Trimming removed 5 bases from V and 7 bases from J, with 15 bases in between. The CDR3 has 14 residues. CDR3 DNA sequence: TGTGCCAGCAGTGGGGACTCCTCATTGAATGAGCAGTTCTTC. Protein: CASSGDSSLNEQFF.

The chain has TRBV29-1 and TRBJ2-5; D gene unclear. V was pared by 0 bases and J by 4 bases, with 6 bases between. Germline CDR1 SQVTM, CDR2 ANQGSEA. This CDR3 is built from 12 residues. CDR3 DNA sequence: TGCAGCGTTGAAGATCATTCAGAGACCCAGTACTTC. This gives the protein CSVEDHSETQYF.

V is TRBV7-9 and J is TRBJ1-6, with unresolved D. The germline V and J ends were trimmed by 5 bases and 13 bases, with 15 bases remaining between them. The CDR3 contains 13 residues. Germline CDR1 and CDR2: SEHNR and FQNEAQ (reference sequence). Here the CDR3 reads CASSRGRAGPLHF. The CDR3 DNA reads as TGTGCCAGCAGCCGAGGGAGGGCCGGTCCCCTCCACTTT.